Listed below are T cell receptor beta chains from one sample, sequenced in a study of CD8 T cells in Susac syndrome. In TCRdb, the immunoSEQ multiplex PCR reads were re-called with MiXCR into one record per CDR3 protein. The sample yields more than 100,000 distinct CDR3 sequences, more than 90% seen once. Sample: CD4+ T cells from PBMCs. The origin of the receptors is a human donor in good health. Both conserved end residues are part of each CDR3. The D gene is left open where the match is weak. Some rows have no size entry. The others give once, few or many, or a class for an expanded clone.

TRBV6-6	TRBJ1-1	-	TRBD1	CASSKQGQTNTEAFF	TGTGCCAGCAGTAAGCAGGGACAGACAAACACTGAAGCTTTCTTT
TRBV28	TRBJ1-2	-	TRBD1	CASSLSRQGAPGYTF	TGTGCCAGCAGTTTATCCAGGCAGGGGGCGCCTGGCTACACCTTC
TRBV6-6	TRBJ2-7	-	TRBD1	CASSGGQSHEQYF	TGTGCCAGCAGTGGGGGACAGTCTCACGAGCAGTACTTC
TRBV29-1	TRBJ1-6	-	-	CSVARTGDSPLHF	TGCAGCGTTGCCCGGACTGGCGATTCACCCCTCCACTTT
TRBV19	TRBJ2-5	-	TRBD2	CASRGRLAAIQETQYF	TGTGCCAGTAGGGGTCGACTAGCGGCGATCCAAGAGACCCAGTACTTC
TRBV29-1	TRBJ2-7	-	TRBD2	CSVGNRLAASYEQYF	TGCAGCGTTGGTAATCGGCTAGCGGCCTCCTACGAGCAGTACTTC
TRBV18	TRBJ1-1	-	-	CASSLTTRNTEAFF	TGTGCCAGCTCACTTACAACCCGGAACACTGAAGCTTTCTTT
TRBV6-2/TRBV6-3	TRBJ1-2	-	-	CASNRDYRNYGYTF	TGTGCCAGCAACCGGGACTATCGCAACTATGGCTACACCTTC
TRBV29-1	TRBJ2-6	-	TRBD1	CSVLRGQGAPGANVLTF	TGCAGCGTACTAAGAGGACAGGGGGCGCCTGGGGCCAACGTCCTGACTTTC
TRBV27	TRBJ2-3	-	-	CASSRQDGTDTQYF	TGTGCCAGCAGTCGACAGGACGGCACAGATACGCAGTATTTT
TRBV7-2	TRBJ2-5	-	-	CASSIRAEETQYF	TGTGCCAGCAGCATTAGGGCGGAAGAGACCCAGTACTTC
TRBV5-6	TRBJ2-7	few	-	CASKGQAYEQYF	TGTGCCAGCAAGGGGCAGGCCTACGAGCAGTACTTC
TRBV18	TRBJ2-5	-	-	CASSPGRQEKETQYF	TGTGCCAGCTCACCGGGCAGACAGGAGAAAGAGACCCAGTACTTC
TRBV7-7	TRBJ2-7	-	TRBD1	CASSRGQGVPYEQYF	TGTGCTAGCAGCCGGGGACAGGGAGTCCCCTACGAGCAGTACTTC
TRBV7-9	TRBJ2-5	-	-	CASSATRTQYF	TGTGCCAGCAGCGCCACTCGGACCCAGTACTTC
TRBV20-1	TRBJ1-2	-	-	CSASWGGKGYGYTF	TGCAGTGCTAGCTGGGGGGGCAAAGGCTATGGCTACACCTTC
TRBV9	TRBJ2-7	-	-	CAAPAEQYF	TGTGCCGCTCCTGCCGAGCAGTACTTC
TRBV3-1	TRBJ2-7	once	-	CASSPAGGAGYEQYF	TGTGCCAGCAGCCCCGCCGGGGGCGCGGGCTACGAGCAGTACTTC
TRBV2	TRBJ1-1	-	-	CASSEPSLTANTEAFF	TGTGCCAGCAGTGAACCTTCTCTGACGGCGAACACTGAAGCTTTCTTT
TRBV18	TRBJ2-7	-	-	CASSRGGGDTYEQYF	TGTGCCAGCTCACGAGGAGGGGGAGATACCTACGAGCAGTACTTC